This TCR beta chain came from a study of control samples from healthy donors and cancer patients. The data were produced by immunoSEQ multiplex PCR, yet TCRdb's version contains in-frame clones alone and is incomplete. The sample has some 150,000 clones, about 90% seen once; the top ten hold less than 8.5%. About this clone: The junction does not match germline at one end; this may be a read error.

The CDR3 is 13 amino acids. From germline, CDR1 is SGHRS and CDR2 YFSETQ. V is TRBV5-1 and J is TRBJ1-2; D remains ambiguous. The clonotype originates from a man aged 18 to 30 in good health. Sequenced: blood. The CDR3 DNA reads as TGCGCCAGCAGCTTGGAGCCCATAACACAAGTCGCCTTC. Its protein is CASSLEPITQVAF.